This paragraph reports one T cell receptor beta chain. Its specificity is not known. Healthy adults negative for HIV, lacking recent acute infections or vaccinations, served as donors. Splitting the CD4+ cells yielded a CD45RA+ naive subset and a CD45RA-negative memory subset. Trimming cost V 3 bases and J 3 bases; bases outside gene matches: 5. Germline loops: CDR1 SGHRS, CDR2 YFSETQ. The CDR3 is made up of 14 amino acids. The protocol was immunoSEQ multiplex PCR, while the TCRdb copy is restricted to in-frame clones and leaves out a portion. The sample lists hundreds of thousands of clones; around 97% were seen once. The sample originates from a study of shared clonotypes between healthy human individuals. General observations from the study: Clonotype sharing among donors was expected to depend on sequencing depth.

The sequenced sample consisted of naive CD4+ T cells sorted from blood. Specified subset: CD45RA+ positively selected. J is TRBJ2-7 and V is TRBV5-1, with 8 bases fitting TRBD2. This clonotype was sampled from a woman in her 30s in good health. The CDR3 protein is CASSSGTRDYEQYF. The CDR3 DNA is TGCGCCAGCAGCTCGGGGACTAGGGACTACGAGCAGTACTTC.